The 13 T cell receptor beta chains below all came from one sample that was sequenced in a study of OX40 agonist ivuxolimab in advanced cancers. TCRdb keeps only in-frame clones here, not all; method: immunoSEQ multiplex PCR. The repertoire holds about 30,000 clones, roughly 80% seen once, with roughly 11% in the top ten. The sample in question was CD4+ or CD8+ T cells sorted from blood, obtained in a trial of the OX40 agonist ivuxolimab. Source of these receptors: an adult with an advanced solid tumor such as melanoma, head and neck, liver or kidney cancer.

DNA of the CDR3: TGTGCCAGCAGCTTTTCGGCGGCGAACACTGAAGCTTTCTTT. The encoded protein is CASSFSAANTEAFF. The chain joins TRBV7-8 to TRBJ1-1, with D uncertain. CDR3 length: 14 amino acids. Germline-derived CDR1 and CDR2 are SGHVS and FQNEAQ. Trimming cost V 3 bases and J 1 base, with 9 bases left between them.

CDR3 nucleotides: TGTGCCAGCAGCCGGCAGGAGAACACTGAAGCTTTCTTT. It specifies CASSRQENTEAFF. This chain connects TRBV7-2 to TRBJ1-1; D uncertain. Per germline, CDR1 SGHTA and CDR2 FQGNSA. This CDR3 spans 13 amino acids. V lost 5 bases, J lost 1 base, and 8 bases lay in between.

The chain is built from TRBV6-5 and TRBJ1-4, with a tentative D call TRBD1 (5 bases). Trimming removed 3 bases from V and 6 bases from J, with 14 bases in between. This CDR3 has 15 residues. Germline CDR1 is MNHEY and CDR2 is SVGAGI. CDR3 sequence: CASSYLFGRDEKLFF. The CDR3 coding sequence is TGTGCCAGCAGTTATTTATTCGGCAGGGATGAAAAACTGTTTTTT.

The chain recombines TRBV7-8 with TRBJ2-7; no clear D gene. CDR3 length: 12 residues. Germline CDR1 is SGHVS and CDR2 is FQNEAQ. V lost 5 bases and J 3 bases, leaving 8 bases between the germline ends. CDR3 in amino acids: CASSIRSYEQYF. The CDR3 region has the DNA TGTGCCAGCAGCATACGCAGCTACGAGCAGTACTTC.

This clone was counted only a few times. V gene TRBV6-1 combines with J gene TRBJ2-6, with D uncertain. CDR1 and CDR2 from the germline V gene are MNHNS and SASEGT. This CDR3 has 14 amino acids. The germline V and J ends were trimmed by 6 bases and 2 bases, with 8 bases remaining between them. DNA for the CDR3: TGTGCCAGCAGAAGGGTGACTGGGGCCAACGTCCTGACTTTC. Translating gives CASRRVTGANVLTF.

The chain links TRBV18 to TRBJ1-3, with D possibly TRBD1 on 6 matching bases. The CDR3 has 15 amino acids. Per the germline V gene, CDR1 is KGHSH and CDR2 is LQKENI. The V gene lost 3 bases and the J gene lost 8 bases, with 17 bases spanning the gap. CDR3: CASSPQGGGADTIYF. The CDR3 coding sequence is TGTGCCAGCTCACCTCAAGGTGGGGGCGCGGACACCATATATTTT. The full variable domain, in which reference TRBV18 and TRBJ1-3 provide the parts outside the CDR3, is NAGVMQNPRHLVRRRGQEARLRCSPMKGHSHVYWYRQLPEEGLKFMVYLQKENIIDESGMPKERFSAEFPKEGPSILRIQQVVRGDSAAYFCASSPQGGGADTIYFGEGSWLTVV.

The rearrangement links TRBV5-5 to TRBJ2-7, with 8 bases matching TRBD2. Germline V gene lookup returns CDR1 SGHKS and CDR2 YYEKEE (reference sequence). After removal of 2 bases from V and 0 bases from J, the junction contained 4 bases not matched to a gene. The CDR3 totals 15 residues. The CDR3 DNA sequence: TGTGCCAGCAGCTTCTCTAGCGGGTCCTCCTACGAGCAGTACTTC. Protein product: CASSFSSGSSYEQYF.

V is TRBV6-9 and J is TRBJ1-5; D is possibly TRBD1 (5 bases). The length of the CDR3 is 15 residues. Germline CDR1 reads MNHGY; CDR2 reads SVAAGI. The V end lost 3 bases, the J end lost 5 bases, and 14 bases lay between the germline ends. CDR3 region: CASSYSARDYQPQHF. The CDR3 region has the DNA TGTGCCAGCAGTTACTCGGCCAGGGACTATCAGCCCCAGCATTTT.

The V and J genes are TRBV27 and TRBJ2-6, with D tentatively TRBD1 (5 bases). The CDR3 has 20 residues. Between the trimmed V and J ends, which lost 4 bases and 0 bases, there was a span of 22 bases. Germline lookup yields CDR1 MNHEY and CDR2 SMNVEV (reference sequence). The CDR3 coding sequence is TGTGCCAGCAGTTCCCCTATATCACAGGTTAGGGCCTCTGGGGCCAACGTCCTGACTTTC. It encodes CASSSPISQVRASGANVLTF.

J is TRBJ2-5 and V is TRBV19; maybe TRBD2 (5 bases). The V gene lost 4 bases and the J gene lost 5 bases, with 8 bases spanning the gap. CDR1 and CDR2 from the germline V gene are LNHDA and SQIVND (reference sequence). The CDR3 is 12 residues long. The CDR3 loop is CASSNRGETQYF. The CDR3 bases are TGTGCCAGTAGTAACAGAGGGGAGACCCAGTACTTC.

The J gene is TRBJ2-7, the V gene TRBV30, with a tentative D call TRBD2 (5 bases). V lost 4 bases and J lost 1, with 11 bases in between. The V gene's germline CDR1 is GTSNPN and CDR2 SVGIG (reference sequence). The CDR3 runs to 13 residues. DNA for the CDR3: TGTGCCTGGAAGTCGGGGAATTCCTACGAGCAGTACTTC. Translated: CAWKSGNSYEQYF.

CDR3 nucleotides: TGTGCCAGCAGCGTAGAGGGACATGATCGGCAGCCCCAGCATTTT. It codes for CASSVEGHDRQPQHF. V usage is TRBV9 and J usage is TRBJ1-5; tentatively, D is TRBD1 (6 bases). Germline V gene sequence: CDR1 SGDLS, CDR2 YYNGEE. V lost 0 bases and J lost 7, with 14 bases in between. The CDR3 contains 15 residues.

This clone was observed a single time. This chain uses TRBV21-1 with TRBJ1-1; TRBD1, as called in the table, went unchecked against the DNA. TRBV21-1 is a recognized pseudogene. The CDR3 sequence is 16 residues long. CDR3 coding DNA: TGTGCCAGCAGCAAATCTTGGACAGGGGACAACACTGAAGCTTTCTTT. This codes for CASSKSWTGDNTEAFF.